This T cell receptor beta chain originates from a study of CD8 T cell repertoires and HIV-1 epitope variants (dated by TCRdb to about 2020). Regarding the study in general: Twenty-five peptides representing autologous and known Gag and Nef epitope variants were each used to stimulate T cells in separate culture wells. Control conditions included a CMV, EBV and flu peptide pool, the Ebola AY9 epitope as negative control, and a no-peptide well. The epitopes tested covered three Gag epitope families plus Nef HW9 and YT9. T cells were enriched with the EasySep Human T Cell Enrichment Kit and co-cultured with equal numbers of autologous T cell-negative cells as antigen-presenting cells. Cultures were maintained for approximately 9 days in IMDM with gentamicin, and half-media changes adding IL-2, IL-7 and IL-15 were performed on days 3 and 7. A 1M T cell aliquot was kept as an uncultured baseline condition, separate from the approximately 80 T cell cultures. A total of about 87 T cell cultures were run, with each culture condition done in triplicate except for one peptide, which was done in duplicate. Results and caveats for the whole study, not just this receptor: The assay identified only TCR beta chains and indicated proliferation to antigen, not T cell function or cytokine profile. Roughly 5 clonotypes recognized the Nef KF9 family and one clonotype recognized the HW9 family, while no responses were seen to the TAALDMSHF plasma variant. About nine antigen-specific TCR beta clonotypes were identified, of which more than five appeared to be cross-reactive for autologous or known escape epitope variants.

The EasySep Human CD8+ T Cell Enrichment Kit was used on day 10 to isolate CD8+ T cells from every culture. The immunoSEQ platform was used to sequence TCR beta CDR3 regions at survey depth. The QIAamp DNA micro kit was used to extract genomic DNA from every cultured and uncultured CD8+ T cell population. From the authors' description of their analysis: Samples with fewer than 5,000 productive reads were excluded, which removed about 6% of the roughly 75 HIV peptide-stimulated cultures. Sequences were trimmed to CDR3 by a MANAFEST web app, and nonproductive sequences, CDR3s under 5 amino acids, and sequences not starting with C or ending with F/W were removed. For a clonotype to count as antigen-specific, the clonotype had to expand relative to the no-peptide control in at least 2 of 3 replicates at FDR 0.01, and only within one epitope family. A specific clonotype also had to show a frequency at least fivefold higher than in wells stimulated with peptides from other epitope families. TCRdb holds this immuneACCESS table with in-frame rearrangements only. Some clones are missing; in checked studies, unresolved V genes explain under half, and the rest has no known cause. D and trimming come from the DNA, and the V and J calls and clone size come from that table. Here the sample has several thousand clones; roughly 69% occur a single time. Under 55% of the sample rests with the top ten.

This clone was detected only a few times. Its antigen target is currently unknown. Qualities for individual bases were not recorded, and no much larger clone is one base off. From a lookup of the germline V gene (reference sequence), CDR1 and CDR2 are LNHDA and SQIVND. The CDR3 has 14 amino acids, counting the end cysteine and phenylalanine. This entry keeps only the CDR3 DNA: 42 bases, framed from base 1. At the junction V is shortened by 0 bases and J by 6 bases, with 6 bases in between. Sequencing was done on a sample of cultured CD8+ T cells derived from PBMCs. The V and J genes are TRBV19 and TRBJ1-6, with the identity of the D gene unclear. The receptor's source is a male donor with HIV. This receptor carries the CDR3 CASSIDNSNSPLHF. The DNA sequence reads TGTGCCAGTAGTATAGATAACAGTAATTCACCCCTCCACTTT.